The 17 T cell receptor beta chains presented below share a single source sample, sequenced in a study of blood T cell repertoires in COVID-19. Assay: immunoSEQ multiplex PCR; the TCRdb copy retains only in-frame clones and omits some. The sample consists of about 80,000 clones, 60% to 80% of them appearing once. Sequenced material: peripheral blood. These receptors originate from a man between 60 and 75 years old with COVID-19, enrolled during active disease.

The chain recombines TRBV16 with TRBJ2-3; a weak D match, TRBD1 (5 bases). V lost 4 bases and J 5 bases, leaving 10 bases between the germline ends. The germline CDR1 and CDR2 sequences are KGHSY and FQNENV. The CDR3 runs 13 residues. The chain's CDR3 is CASSPQGRDTQYF. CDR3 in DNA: TGTGCCAGCAGCCCCCAGGGAAGAGATACGCAGTATTTT.

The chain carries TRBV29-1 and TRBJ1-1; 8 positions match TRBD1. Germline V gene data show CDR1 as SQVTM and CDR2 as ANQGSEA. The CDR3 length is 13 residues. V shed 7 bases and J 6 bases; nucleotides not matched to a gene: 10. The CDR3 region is CSALTGASSEAFF. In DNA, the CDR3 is TGCAGCGCCTTGACAGGGGCTTCTTCTGAAGCTTTCTTT.

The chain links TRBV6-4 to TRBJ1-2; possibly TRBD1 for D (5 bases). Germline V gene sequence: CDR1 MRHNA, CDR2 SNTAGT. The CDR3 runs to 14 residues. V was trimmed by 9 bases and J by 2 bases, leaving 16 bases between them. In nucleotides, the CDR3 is TGTGCCAGAATCCGAGACAGAGCAAACTATGGCTACACCTTC. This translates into CARIRDRANYGYTF.

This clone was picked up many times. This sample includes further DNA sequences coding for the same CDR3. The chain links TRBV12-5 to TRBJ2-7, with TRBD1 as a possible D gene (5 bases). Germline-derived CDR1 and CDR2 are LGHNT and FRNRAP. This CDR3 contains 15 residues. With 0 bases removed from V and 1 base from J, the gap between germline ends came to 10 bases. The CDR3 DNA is TGTGCTAGTGGTTTGGTACGTAGGGGATCCTACGAGCAGTACTTC. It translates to CASGLVRRGSYEQYF.

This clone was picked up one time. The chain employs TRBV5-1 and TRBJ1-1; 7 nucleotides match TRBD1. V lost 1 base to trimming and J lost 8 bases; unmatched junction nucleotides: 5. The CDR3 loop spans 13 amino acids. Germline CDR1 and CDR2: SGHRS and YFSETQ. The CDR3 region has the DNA TGCGCCAGCAGCTTGAATACAGGGGCCGAAGCTTTCTTT. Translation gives CASSLNTGAEAFF.

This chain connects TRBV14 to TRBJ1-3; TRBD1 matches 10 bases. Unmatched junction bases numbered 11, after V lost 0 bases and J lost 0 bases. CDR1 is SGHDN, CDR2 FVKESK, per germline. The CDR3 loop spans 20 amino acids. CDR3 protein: CASSQDYGQGVFYSGNTIYF. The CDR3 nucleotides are TGTGCCAGCAGCCAAGATTATGGACAGGGGGTCTTTTACTCTGGAAACACCATATATTTT. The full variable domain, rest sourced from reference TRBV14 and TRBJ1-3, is EAGVTQFPSHSVIEKGQTVTLRCDPISGHDNLYWYRRVMGKEIKFLLHFVKESKQDESGMPNNRFLAERTGGTYSTLKVQPAELEDSGVYFCASSQDYGQGVFYSGNTIYFGEGSWLTVV.

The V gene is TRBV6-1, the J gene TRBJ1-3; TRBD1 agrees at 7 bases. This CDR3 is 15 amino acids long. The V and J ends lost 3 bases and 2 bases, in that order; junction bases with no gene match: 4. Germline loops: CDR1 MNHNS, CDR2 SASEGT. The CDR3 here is CASSDTGVTGNTIYF. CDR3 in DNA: TGTGCCAGCAGTGACACAGGGGTTACTGGAAACACCATATATTTT.

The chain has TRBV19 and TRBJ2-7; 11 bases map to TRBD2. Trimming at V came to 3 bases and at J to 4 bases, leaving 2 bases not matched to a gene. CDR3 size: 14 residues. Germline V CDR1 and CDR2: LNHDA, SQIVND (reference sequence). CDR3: CASSMSSGRYEQYF. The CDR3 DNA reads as TGTGCCAGTAGTATGTCTAGCGGGAGGTACGAGCAGTACTTC.

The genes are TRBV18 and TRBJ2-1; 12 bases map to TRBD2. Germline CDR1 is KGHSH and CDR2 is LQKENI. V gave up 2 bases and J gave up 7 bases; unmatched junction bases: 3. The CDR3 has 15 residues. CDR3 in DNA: TGTGCCAGCTCACCAGCTAGCGGGGGGGCAAATGAGCAGTTCTTC. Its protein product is CASSPASGGANEQFF.

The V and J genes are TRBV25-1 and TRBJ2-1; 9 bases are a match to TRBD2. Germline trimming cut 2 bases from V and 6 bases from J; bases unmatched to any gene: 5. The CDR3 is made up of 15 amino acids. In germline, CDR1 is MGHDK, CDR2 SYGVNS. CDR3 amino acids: CASSEVAGDSNEQFF. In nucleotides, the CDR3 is TGTGCCAGCAGTGAAGTAGCGGGGGACAGCAATGAGCAGTTCTTC.

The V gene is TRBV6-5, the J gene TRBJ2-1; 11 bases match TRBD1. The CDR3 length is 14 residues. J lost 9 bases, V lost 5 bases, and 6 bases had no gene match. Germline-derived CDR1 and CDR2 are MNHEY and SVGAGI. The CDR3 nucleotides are TGTGCCAGCAGTAACCGGGACAGGGGGGGTGAGCAGTTCTTC. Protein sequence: CASSNRDRGGEQFF.

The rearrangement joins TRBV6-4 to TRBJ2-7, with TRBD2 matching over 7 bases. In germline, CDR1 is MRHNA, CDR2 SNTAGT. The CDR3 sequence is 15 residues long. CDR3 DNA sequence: TGTTGCCCCCGCGGGAGACTCGGTCAGATGTACGAGCAGTACTTC. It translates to CCPRGRLGQMYEQYF.

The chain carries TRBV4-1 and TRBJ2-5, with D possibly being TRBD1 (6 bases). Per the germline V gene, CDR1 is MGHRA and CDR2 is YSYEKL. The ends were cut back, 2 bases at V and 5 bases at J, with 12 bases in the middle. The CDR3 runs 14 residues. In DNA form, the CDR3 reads TGCGCCAGCAGCCAAAAGGACAGTTTGGAGACCCAGTACTTC. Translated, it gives CASSQKDSLETQYF.

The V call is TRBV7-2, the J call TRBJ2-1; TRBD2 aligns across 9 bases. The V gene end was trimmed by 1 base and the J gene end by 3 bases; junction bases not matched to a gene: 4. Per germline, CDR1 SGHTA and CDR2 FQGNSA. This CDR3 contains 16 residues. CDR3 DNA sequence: TGTGCCAGCAGCTTAGTCATTAGCGGGAGCTACAATGAGCAGTTCTTC. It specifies CASSLVISGSYNEQFF.

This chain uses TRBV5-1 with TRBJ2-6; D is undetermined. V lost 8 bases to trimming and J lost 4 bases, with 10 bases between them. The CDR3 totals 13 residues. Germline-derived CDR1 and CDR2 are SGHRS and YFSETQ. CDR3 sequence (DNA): TGCGCCAGTTTTTTGGAGGGGGCCAACGTCCTGACTTTC. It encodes CASFLEGANVLTF.

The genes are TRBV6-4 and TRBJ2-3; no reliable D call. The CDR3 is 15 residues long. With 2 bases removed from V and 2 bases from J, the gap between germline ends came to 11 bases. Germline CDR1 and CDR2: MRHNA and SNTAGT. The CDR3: CASSDAGHPTDTQYF. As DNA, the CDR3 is TGTGCCAGCAGTGACGCTGGCCACCCCACAGATACGCAGTATTTT.

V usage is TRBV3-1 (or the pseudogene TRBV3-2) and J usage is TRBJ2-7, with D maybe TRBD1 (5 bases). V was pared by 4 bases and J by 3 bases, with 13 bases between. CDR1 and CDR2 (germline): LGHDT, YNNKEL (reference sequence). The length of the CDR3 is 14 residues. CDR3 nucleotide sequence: TGTGCCAGCAGCCGAAAGCTCGACAGCTACGAGCAGTACTTC. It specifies CASSRKLDSYEQYF.